This T cell receptor beta chain was documented in a study of OX40 agonist ivuxolimab in advanced cancers. Regarding the study in general: The costimulatory receptor OX40 (CD134) was targeted by ivuxolimab, a fully human IgG2 agonistic monoclonal antibody. Intravenous ivuxolimab was administered to patients every 2 weeks at six dose levels: 0.01, 0.1, 0.3, 1.5, 3 and 10 mg/kg. Among the 52 dose-escalation patients, about 19 had hepatocellular carcinoma, around 15 melanoma, 9 renal cell carcinoma and 9 head and neck cancer. In the dose-escalation cohort, roughly four fifths of patients were male, and the mean age was approximately 60 years, with a range of about 23 to 80. Prior anti-PD-1, anti-PD-L1 or anti-CTLA-4 therapy was permitted, and approximately 40% of dose-escalation patients had received checkpoint inhibitors. Partial responses occurred in three dose-escalation patients, of whom one had hepatocellular carcinoma and two had cutaneous melanoma. Peripheral TCRbeta sequencing was intended to test whether TCR sequence diversity was altered and clonal T-cell expansion was caused by ivuxolimab. The paper reports the monotherapy dose-escalation portion (N of about 50 patients) of the phase I ivuxolimab trial.

Study-wide conclusions, independent of this receptor: At doses of 0.1 to 3.0 mg/kg, clonal expansion of both CD4+ and CD8+ blood T cells was observed from baseline to week 6. Which antigens the clonally expanded peripheral T cells were specific for was not determined. Low levels of normalized T-cell clonal expansion were also seen in some patients who did not respond. In the 0.1-3.0 mg/kg groups, partial responders had among the lowest normalized peripheral clonal expansion, particularly in CD8+ T cells. After ivuxolimab, more expanded clones were found on average in CD8+ T cells than in CD4+ T cells.

The CDR3 contains 15 residues, cysteine and phenylalanine counted. The retained sequence is limited to the CDR3, 45 bases, with the frame set at the first base. The CDR1 and CDR2 encoded by the germline V gene are SGHRS and YFSETQ. From V the trimming removes 4 bases and from J it removes 2 bases, while the gene matches leave 2 bases of the junction unaccounted for. To sequence the TCRbeta CDR3 region, genomic DNA was isolated from the sorted cells. TCRbeta CDR3 regions were sequenced using the immunoSEQ Assay. TCRdb holds this immuneACCESS table with in-frame rearrangements only. Some clones are missing; in checked studies, unresolved V genes explain under half, and the rest has no known cause. The sample table shows 70,000 to 80,000 clones, and approximately 90% are seen once. Over 0.35% of the sample is taken by the ten largest. The trial excluded patients who had a history of autoimmune disease or who were on systemic immunosuppression. In every dose cohort, peripheral blood was drawn for TCR sequencing at baseline, cycle 4 day 1, and cycle 7 day 1. Samples were obtained from an open-label, multicenter, first-in-human phase I dose-escalation trial of ivuxolimab. The trial enrolled adults with locally advanced or metastatic head and neck squamous cell, hepatocellular, melanoma or renal cell carcinoma. Before TCR sequencing, CD4+ T cells and CD8+ T cells from peripheral blood were sorted into separate populations.

This clone was observed a single time. No antigen is known for it. No base quality information exists; no much larger clone differs at one position. The source is an adult with an advanced solid tumor such as melanoma, head and neck, liver or kidney cancer. Sequences were derived from CD4+ or CD8+ T cells sorted from blood, sampled in a trial of the OX40 agonist ivuxolimab. The rearranged chain carries TRBV5-1 and TRBJ2-7; TRBD2 agrees with 14 junctional bases. The nucleotide sequence reads as follows: TGCGCCAGCAGCGGACTAGCGGGAGGACCCTACGAGCAGTACTTC. It is translated as CASSGLAGGPYEQYF.